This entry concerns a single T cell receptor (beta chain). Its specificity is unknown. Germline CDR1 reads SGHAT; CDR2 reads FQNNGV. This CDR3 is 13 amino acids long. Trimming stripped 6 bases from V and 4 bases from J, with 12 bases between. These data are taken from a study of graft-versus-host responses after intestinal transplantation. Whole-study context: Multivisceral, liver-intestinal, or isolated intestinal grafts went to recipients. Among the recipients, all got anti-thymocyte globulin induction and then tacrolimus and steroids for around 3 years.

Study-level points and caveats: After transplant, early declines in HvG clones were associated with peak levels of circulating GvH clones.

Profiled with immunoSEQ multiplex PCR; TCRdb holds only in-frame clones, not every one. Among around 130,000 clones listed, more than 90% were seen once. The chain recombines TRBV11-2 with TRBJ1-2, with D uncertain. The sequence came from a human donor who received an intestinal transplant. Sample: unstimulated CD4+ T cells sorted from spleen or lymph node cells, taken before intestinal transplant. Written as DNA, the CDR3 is TGTGCCAGCAGTCAAGACCGTTCCTATGGCTACACCTTC. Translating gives CASSQDRSYGYTF.